Listed here are 28 T cell receptor beta chains from one sample, sequenced in a study of cytomegalovirus exposure and HLA in healthy donors. Sequenced by immunoSEQ multiplex PCR; TCRdb stores in-frame clones only, minus some. Of 100,000 or so clones listed, about 90% are singletons. The sequenced sample consisted of PBMCs. The receptors stem from a man aged 18 to 29 in good health and CMV-seropositive.

The chain links TRBV4-3 to TRBJ2-3; D may be TRBD2 (5 bases). CDR1 and CDR2 (germline): LGHNA, YSLEER. The CDR3 extends over 14 amino acids. The V end lost 4 bases, the J end lost 0 bases, and 8 bases lay between the germline ends. The CDR3 sequence: CASSRSGSTDTQYF. CDR3 nucleotide sequence: TGCGCCAGCAGCCGGTCGGGGAGCACAGATACGCAGTATTTT.

The chain is built from TRBV2 and TRBJ2-3; TRBD2 aligns across 11 bases. This CDR3 spans 19 amino acids. Germline V lookup: CDR1 SNHLY, CDR2 FYNNEI. V dropped 0 bases and J dropped 3; count of bases not matched to a gene: 11. The DNA of the CDR3 is TGTGCCAGCAGTGAAGCGCCTAGCGGGGGGTCGAGCAGAACAGATACGCAGTATTTT. This encodes CASSEAPSGGSSRTDTQYF.

The rearrangement joins TRBV5-7 to TRBJ2-2; D unresolved. TRBV5-7 is designated an ORF whose function remains uncertain. The CDR3 has 17 residues. Trimming cost V 2 bases and J 2 bases, with 16 bases left between them. The CDR3 is CASSFLAALPNTGELFF. Written as DNA, the CDR3 is TGTGCCAGCAGCTTTTTGGCGGCTCTCCCAAACACCGGGGAGCTGTTTTTT.

V usage is TRBV11-2 and J usage is TRBJ1-1; D gene ambiguous. The CDR3 sequence is 16 residues long. Germline assignment: CDR1 SGHAT and CDR2 FQNNGV. V lost 0 bases, J lost 1 base, and 12 bases lay in between. The CDR3 DNA sequence: TGTGCCAGCAGCTTAGACCTTTCGTGGCAGAACACTGAAGCTTTCTTT. This gives the protein CASSLDLSWQNTEAFF. The full variable domain, completed using reference TRBV11-2 and TRBJ1-1, is EAGVAQSPRYKIIEKRQSVAFWCNPISGHATLYWYQQILGQGPKLLIQFQNNGVVDDSQLPKDRFSAERLKGVDSTLKIQPAKLEDSAVYLCASSLDLSWQNTEAFFGQGTRLTVV.

This chain links TRBV5-1 with TRBJ1-1, with D hard to call. The CDR3 length is 14 residues. Trimming left V 0 bases short and J 1 base short, with 7 bases between. Germline V CDR1 and CDR2: SGHRS, YFSETQ. CDR3: CASSLDSGNTEAFF. The CDR3 bases are TGCGCCAGCAGCTTGGACTCCGGGAACACTGAAGCTTTCTTT.

The chain recombines TRBV7-3 with TRBJ2-1, with 7 nucleotides matching TRBD1. This CDR3 region has 14 residues. The junction had 3 bases not matched to a gene; V was cut back by 1 base and J by 6 bases. Looked up from germline, CDR1 is SGHTA and CDR2 is FQGTGA. CDR3 sequence (DNA): TGTGCCAGCAGCTTAAAAGGGGGCGGCAATGAGCAGTTCTTC. Its translation is CASSLKGGGNEQFF.

This rearrangement joins TRBV7-2 to TRBJ1-2; weak D call: TRBD1 (6 bases). This CDR3 is built from 13 residues. Germline V lookup: CDR1 SGHTA, CDR2 FQGNSA. V dropped 3 bases and J dropped 6 bases, with 11 bases sitting between them. CDR3 in amino acids: CASSFAQGNGYTF. DNA for the CDR3: TGTGCCAGCAGCTTTGCACAGGGCAATGGCTACACCTTC.

This sequence joins TRBV6-5 and TRBJ2-1; a possible D gene is TRBD2 (7 bases). Germline V lookup: CDR1 MNHEY, CDR2 SVGAGI. Trimming removed 10 bases from V and 2 bases from J, with 18 bases in between. The CDR3 extends over 15 amino acids. For the CDR3, the DNA is TGTGCCACAGGTTTCGGGGGGCGACCCTACAATGAGCAGTTCTTC. This sequence encodes CATGFGGRPYNEQFF.

Only a few counts were recorded for this clone. The chain recombines TRBV25-1 with TRBJ1-5; 9 bases match TRBD1. The V segment lost 4 bases and the J segment 3 bases; nucleotides outside the gene matches: 1. There are 14 residues in the CDR3. Germline V gene sequence: CDR1 MGHDK, CDR2 SYGVNS. CDR3 loop: CASSGTGDNQPQHF. CDR3 coding DNA: TGTGCCAGCAGTGGGACAGGGGACAATCAGCCCCAGCATTTT.

This chain connects TRBV7-2 to TRBJ2-7; 8 bases map to TRBD1. V lost 5 bases, J lost 4 bases, and 7 bases stayed unmatched. From germline, CDR1 is SGHTA and CDR2 FQGNSA. The CDR3 has 14 residues. This CDR3 is CASSARQGWYEQYF. For the CDR3, the DNA is TGTGCCAGCAGCGCTCGACAGGGGTGGTACGAGCAGTACTTC.

The chain links TRBV28 to TRBJ1-5; D not resolved. Germline V CDR1 and CDR2: MDHEN, SYDVKM. The CDR3 covers 14 residues. V shed 3 bases and J shed 2 bases, with 8 bases lying between them. This CDR3 reads CASSFTERNQPQHF. In DNA, the CDR3 is TGTGCCAGCAGTTTTACAGAACGCAATCAGCCCCAGCATTTT.

CDR3 nucleotides: TGTGCCAGCAGTCTCACGGGGACTAGCGGACGCGGGGAGCTGTTTTTT. Translating gives CASSLTGTSGRGELFF. This chain joins TRBV27 and TRBJ2-2, with TRBD2 identical over 11 bases. Germline V gives CDR1 MNHEY, CDR2 SMNVEV (reference sequence). This CDR3 region has 16 residues. Trimming removed 5 bases from V and 7 bases from J; junction bases left unmatched: 9.

In this sample, this clone turned up once. V usage is TRBV4-1 and J usage is TRBJ2-7; possibly TRBD1 for D (6 bases). The CDR3 extends over 14 amino acids. Trimming stripped 1 base from V and 4 bases from J, with 11 bases between. From germline, CDR1 is MGHRA and CDR2 YSYEKL. CDR3: CASSQVQGWYEQYF. In DNA, the CDR3 is TGCGCCAGCAGCCAAGTGCAGGGGTGGTACGAGCAGTACTTC.

This clone appeared once. J is TRBJ1-1 and V is TRBV19, with unresolved D. This CDR3 region has 15 residues. The germline V gene encodes CDR1 LNHDA and CDR2 SQIVND (reference sequence). V dropped 7 bases and J dropped 2 bases, with 17 bases sitting between them. The CDR3 region is CASTPRRATNTEAFF. DNA of the CDR3: TGTGCCAGTACCCCAAGGAGGGCGACCAACACTGAAGCTTTCTTT. Full variable domain (rest looked up from reference TRBV19 and TRBJ1-1): DGGITQSPKYLFRKEGQNVTLSCEQNLNHDAMYWYRQDPGQGLRLIYYSQIVNDFQKGDIAEGYSVSREKKESFPLTVTSAQKNPTAFYLCASTPRRATNTEAFFGQGTRLTVV.

The chain links TRBV2 to TRBJ2-5; TRBD1 matches at 8 bases. The CDR3 totals 14 residues. CDR1 SNHLY and CDR2 FYNNEI come from the germline V gene. V trimming: 7 bases; J trimming: 2 bases; junction bases outside the gene matches: 6. CDR3: CASTRTGRQETQYF. CDR3 nucleotides: TGTGCCAGCACCCGGACAGGGCGACAAGAGACCCAGTACTTC.

This chain joins TRBV6-6 and TRBJ2-3; 10 nucleotides align to TRBD2. The CDR3 runs to 15 residues. CDR1 and CDR2 (germline): MNHNY, SVGAGI (reference sequence). Trimming removed 5 bases from V and 5 bases from J; junction bases left unmatched: 7. CDR3 nucleotide sequence: TGTGCCAGCAGTGATTTAGGACTAGCGGAAGATACGCAGTATTTT. Encoded protein: CASSDLGLAEDTQYF.

This clone was counted once. The chain carries TRBV29-1 and TRBJ2-5, with TRBD2 as a possible D gene (6 bases). The germline V and J ends were trimmed by 0 bases and 0 bases, with 17 bases remaining between them. This CDR3 spans 17 amino acids. Germline values: CDR1 SQVTM, CDR2 ANQGSEA. This CDR3 is CSVEDLPRGTYQETQYF. The CDR3 DNA follows: TGCAGCGTTGAAGATCTCCCACGCGGGACGTACCAAGAGACCCAGTACTTC. Looking up the rest from reference TRBV29-1 and TRBJ2-5 gives the full variable domain: SAVISQKPSRDICQRGTSLTIQCQVDSQVTMMFWYRQQPGQSLTLIATANQGSEATYESGFVIDKFPISRPNLTFSTLTVSNMSPEDSSIYLCSVEDLPRGTYQETQYFGPGTRLLVL.

The chain employs TRBV12-5 and TRBJ2-1, with 11 bases that match TRBD2. V trimming: 7 bases; J trimming: 3 bases; junction bases outside the gene matches: 26. Germline CDR1 is LGHNT and CDR2 is FRNRAP. This CDR3 region has 22 residues. CDR3 nucleotide sequence: TGTGCTAGTGCAGAGCCGGGCCCCGCCCCGGGACTAGCGGCGGCGAGCTACAATGAGCAGTTCTTC. The encoded protein is CASAEPGPAPGLAAASYNEQFF.

The rearrangement uses TRBV19 and TRBJ1-3; D gene ambiguous. Germline lookup yields CDR1 LNHDA and CDR2 SQIVND (reference sequence). This CDR3 contains 14 residues. The germline V and J ends were trimmed by 8 bases and 0 bases, with 11 bases remaining between them. DNA of the CDR3: TGTGCCAGTCTTCGCGTAAGCTCTGGAAACACCATATATTTT. It encodes CASLRVSSGNTIYF.

V and J are TRBV10-2 and TRBJ2-5; the D gene is possibly TRBD2 (6 bases). V was pared by 8 bases and J by 2 bases, with 12 bases between. The CDR3 loop spans 13 amino acids. CDR1 and CDR2 from the germline V gene are WSHSY and SAAADI. In nucleotides, the CDR3 is TGCGCCAGCCAACCCGGGGGTCAAGAGACCCAGTACTTC. It specifies CASQPGGQETQYF.

The chain employs TRBV11-2 and TRBJ2-3; 13 nucleotides line up with TRBD2. Germline V gene data show CDR1 as SGHAT and CDR2 as FQNNGV. J was trimmed by 2 bases and V by 5 bases; bases with no gene match: 13. This CDR3 is built from 19 residues. In DNA form, the CDR3 reads TGTGCCAGCAGCAACCCGGGACTAGCGGGAAGCTGGGCCACAGATACGCAGTATTTT. Translation gives CASSNPGLAGSWATDTQYF.

V and J are TRBV11-2 and TRBJ2-2; D is perhaps TRBD1 (6 bases). The CDR3 is 13 amino acids. The V and J ends lost 4 bases and 9 bases respectively, with 12 bases between them. Germline CDR1 is SGHAT and CDR2 is FQNNGV. The CDR3 here is CASSYNREWELFF. In DNA, the CDR3 is TGTGCCAGCAGCTACAACAGGGAGTGGGAGCTGTTTTTT.

This chain links TRBV27 with TRBJ2-5; 7 nucleotides match TRBD1. Germline V gene data show CDR1 as MNHEY and CDR2 as SMNVEV (reference sequence). V trimming: 5 bases; J trimming: 4 bases; junction bases outside the gene matches: 4. This CDR3 is 13 amino acids long. The CDR3 nucleotides read TGTGCCAGCAGTCCAAGACAGGGAGAGACCCAGTACTTC. Residues: CASSPRQGETQYF.

Only one count was recorded for this clone. The rearrangement uses TRBV11-3 and TRBJ2-2; D ambiguous. The CDR3 length is 13 residues. CDR1 is SGHNT and CDR2 is YENEEA in the germline V gene. Trimming cost V 6 bases and J 4 bases, with 9 bases left between them. CDR3 DNA sequence: TGTGCCAGCAGAGGAGATGTCACCGGGGAGCTGTTTTTT. This sequence encodes CASRGDVTGELFF.

This chain connects TRBV27 to TRBJ2-1; TRBD1 matches at 7 bases. The germline V gene encodes CDR1 MNHEY and CDR2 SMNVEV (reference sequence). CDR3 size: 14 residues. V trimming: 4 bases; J trimming: 0 bases; junction bases outside the gene matches: 0. The CDR3 DNA reads as TGTGCCAGCAGTTCAGGGGGCTCCTACAATGAGCAGTTCTTC. This encodes CASSSGGSYNEQFF.

This chain joins TRBV7-9 and TRBJ1-2, with D possibly TRBD1 on 5 matching bases. V shed 7 bases and J shed 0 bases, with 9 bases lying between them. Germline CDR1 reads SEHNR; CDR2 reads FQNEAQ (reference sequence). The CDR3 totals 13 residues. The CDR3 DNA follows: TGTGCCAGCACCCAGGACACTAACTATGGCTACACCTTC. This encodes CASTQDTNYGYTF.

This rearrangement joins TRBV7-2 to TRBJ1-2; TRBD1 matches at 8 bases. The J segment lost 3 bases and the V segment lost 5 bases, leaving 8 bases of the junction unmatched. CDR1 is SGHTA, CDR2 FQGNSA, per germline. The CDR3 is 15 amino acids. The CDR3 DNA sequence: TGTGCCAGCAGCCCAGGGGACAGGCCACACTATGGCTACACCTTC. Residues: CASSPGDRPHYGYTF.

V is TRBV4-3 and J is TRBJ2-1; 11 nucleotides match TRBD1. The CDR3 has 18 residues. V lost 4 bases and J lost 3; bases outside the gene matches: 11. Germline loops: CDR1 LGHNA, CDR2 YSLEER. The CDR3 loop is CASSLRTGGILSYNEQFF. The CDR3 DNA reads as TGCGCCAGCAGCCTTCGGACAGGGGGCATCCTTAGCTACAATGAGCAGTTCTTC.